Included here is one T cell receptor (beta chain) sequence, with context. The target of this receptor is not known. There are no base qualities to consult, and no much larger clone falls within one base. This entry belongs to a study of T cells in narcolepsy (dated by TCRdb to about 2018). Background on the whole study: Healthy control donors were enrolled in the study alongside patients who had narcolepsy type 1 or type 2 (NT1, NT2). The study sought autoreactive T cells targeting hypocretin neuron self-antigens (hypocretin, TRIB2) in narcolepsy patients, using TCR Vbeta sequencing to track clonotypes in blood and CSF. The research as a whole found: Plots that compared CSF and blood CD4+ T cell clonotypes from the same patient highlighted HCRT-specific and TRIB2-specific autoreactive clonotypes. Patients and controls had comparable numbers of sequenced blood memory CD4+ clonotypes, averaging about 39,000 and 35,000, respectively. No sequences matching autoreactive T cell clones were contained in some blood memory CD4+ repertoires from patients and controls. Autoreactive clonotypes were reported to be detected serially in the blood of the same patients and of different patients, but not in the blood of healthy controls.

For TCR Vbeta sequencing, memory CD4+ T cells were sorted ex vivo from the peripheral blood of narcolepsy patients and healthy controls. Library generation was performed with the immunoSEQ multiplex PCR assay. TCRdb re-hosts the immuneACCESS table, in-frame sequences only. Its copies lack some clones; in the studies checked, an unresolved V gene accounts for under half of them, and the cause for the rest is not known. Recorded for this sample are about 33,000 clones; approximately 80% of them occurred a single time. 0.95% to 1.5% of the sample goes to the ten largest clones. The cysteine opens and the phenylalanine closes a CDR3 of 14 amino acids. Solely the CDR3 DNA is kept, with 42 bases framed from the first base. Based on the germline V gene, the CDR1 and CDR2 sequences are SGHTA and FQGNSA. Trimming at the junction amounts to 6 bases on V and 3 bases on J, and the germline ends lie 13 bases apart.

The source material was CD45RA- memory CD4+ T cells from PBMCs. Interpreted using the paper, the cell subset or site label stands for: memory T cells sorted ex vivo from peripheral blood. The sequence derives from a human donor with narcolepsy. The sequence joins TRBV7-2 to TRBJ2-3; the D gene cannot be resolved reliably. The bases are TGTGCCAGCAGAGATCTAGGCCTAACAGATACGCAGTATTTT. This gives the protein CASRDLGLTDTQYF.